Shown below are 32 T cell receptor beta chains from a single sample sequenced in a study of cytomegalovirus exposure and HLA in healthy donors. PCR was performed using 60 Vbeta and 13 Jbeta primers. Produced via immunoSEQ multiplex PCR; TCRdb's table is partial and in-frame only. The table shows fewer than 200,000 clones, with about 85% occurring only once. Sequenced: PBMCs. The source is a boy aged 2 to 9 in good health and CMV-seronegative.

V and J are TRBV19 and TRBJ1-1, with a weak D call TRBD1 (6 bases). V was pared by 6 bases and J by 0 bases, with 17 bases between. This CDR3 spans 16 amino acids. Per the germline V gene, CDR1 is LNHDA and CDR2 is SQIVND (reference sequence). Here the CDR3 reads CASSGGAAVMNTEAFF. DNA for the CDR3: TGTGCCAGTAGCGGGGGGGCGGCTGTTATGAACACTGAAGCTTTCTTT.

The chain couples TRBV2 to TRBJ2-3, with 10 bases matching TRBD1. The CDR3 has 16 amino acids. V dropped 3 bases and J dropped 4; count of bases not matched to a gene: 7. From germline, CDR1 is SNHLY and CDR2 FYNNEI. The CDR3 region has the DNA TGTGCCAGCAGTGAGCCGACAGGGGGCGCACCAGATACGCAGTATTTT. It specifies CASSEPTGGAPDTQYF.

The V gene is TRBV7-9, the J gene TRBJ2-7; TRBD2 might be the D (5 bases). CDR1 and CDR2 from the germline V gene are SEHNR and FQNEAQ (reference sequence). Trimming cost V 6 bases and J 7 bases, with 19 bases left between them. The CDR3 has 14 residues. The CDR3 is CASSSGIKSTEQYF. DNA of the CDR3: TGTGCCAGCAGTTCCGGGATCAAATCTACGGAGCAGTACTTC.

The chain uses TRBV27 and TRBJ2-7, with D tentatively TRBD2 (7 bases). Looked up from germline, CDR1 is MNHEY and CDR2 is SMNVEV (reference sequence). Trimming stripped 6 bases from V and 3 bases from J, with 15 bases between. The CDR3 contains 14 residues. CDR3 region: CASSLEGGSYEQYF. The CDR3 bases are TGTGCCAGCAGCCTAGAGGGGGGGAGCTACGAGCAGTACTTC.

This clone was recorded a few times. Different DNA sequences within this sample yield the same CDR3. The CDR3 coding sequence is TGTGCCAGCAGCGTAGCCGGGGGGAACACTGAAGCTTTCTTT. Residues: CASSVAGGNTEAFF. The rearrangement joins TRBV9 to TRBJ1-1; weak D call: TRBD1 (5 bases). Germline V lookup: CDR1 SGDLS, CDR2 YYNGEE. CDR3 length equals 14 residues. V lost 0 bases, J lost 1 base, and 7 bases lay in between.

The chain carries TRBV11-2 and TRBJ1-2, with 9 bases that match TRBD1. The trim removed 5 bases at V and 3 bases at J, leaving 7 bases unmatched. This CDR3 has 15 amino acids. CDR1 and CDR2 (germline): SGHAT, FQNNGV. The CDR3 region is CASSGGDRDDYGYTF. CDR3 sequence (DNA): TGTGCCAGCAGCGGCGGGGACAGGGACGACTATGGCTACACCTTC.

The DNA of the CDR3 is TGCAGCGTTCAAGTTGGACAGGCTAAAGCTGAAGATACGCAGTATTTT. Translation gives CSVQVGQAKAEDTQYF. V and J are TRBV29-1 and TRBJ2-3; TRBD1 matches at 7 bases. This CDR3 is built from 16 residues. Germline loops: CDR1 SQVTM, CDR2 ANQGSEA. The trim removed 5 bases at V and 5 bases at J, leaving 16 bases unmatched.

The chain employs TRBV28 and TRBJ1-6; TRBD1 is a possible D gene (6 bases). The CDR3 consists of 12 residues. Trimming shortened V by 11 bases and J by 7 bases, and 12 bases separated the two germline ends. The V gene's germline CDR1 is MDHEN and CDR2 SYDVKM. The CDR3 DNA follows: TGTGCCGCCGAGAGGGGGAATTCACCCCTCCACTTT. Amino acids: CAAERGNSPLHF.

This chain joins TRBV28 and TRBJ1-4; 7 bases agree with TRBD1. The length of the CDR3 is 15 residues. V shed 6 bases, J shed 7 bases, and the junction held 11 bases outside the gene matches. Germline V gene sequence: CDR1 MDHEN, CDR2 SYDVKM. For the CDR3, the DNA is TGTGCCAGCAGACCCTCGACAGGGCCGATTGAAAAACTGTTTTTT. Its protein product is CASRPSTGPIEKLFF.

This rearrangement joins TRBV5-1 to TRBJ2-2; the D gene is possibly TRBD1 (5 bases). Trimming cost V 4 bases and J 5 bases, with 15 bases left between them. Germline CDR1 reads SGHRS; CDR2 reads YFSETQ. CDR3 size: 15 residues. The CDR3 protein is CASSPARQGTGELFF. The CDR3 nucleotides are TGCGCCAGCAGCCCAGCTCGTCAGGGTACCGGGGAGCTGTTTTTT.

V gene TRBV4-2 combines with J gene TRBJ2-1, with D tentatively TRBD2 (6 bases). Per germline, CDR1 LGHNA and CDR2 YNFKEQ. The germline V and J ends were trimmed by 4 bases and 7 bases, with 17 bases remaining between them. The CDR3 is 15 residues long. The CDR3 sequence is CASSPRRGLKNEQFF. CDR3 in DNA: TGTGCCAGCAGCCCACGAAGGGGACTCAAGAATGAGCAGTTCTTC.

The chain has TRBV19 and TRBJ1-1, with a tentative D call TRBD1 (5 bases). Trimming removed 5 bases from V and 6 bases from J, with 10 bases in between. In germline, CDR1 is LNHDA, CDR2 SQIVND (reference sequence). CDR3 length: 12 residues. The CDR3 here is CASSGRGSEAFF. In DNA, the CDR3 is TGTGCCAGTAGTGGGAGGGGTTCTGAAGCTTTCTTT.

This chain uses TRBV10-3 with TRBJ2-5; D might be TRBD2 (5 bases). The DNA end is a closer match to TRBJ2-7, so the J assignment may be wrong. The CDR3 loop spans 12 amino acids. Per the germline V gene, CDR1 is ENHRY and CDR2 is SYGVKD. CDR3 residues: CAISGELSEQYF. CDR3 DNA: TGTGCCATCAGTGGGGAGCTAAGCGAGCAGTACTTC.

The rearrangement uses TRBV27 and TRBJ1-6, with 9 nucleotides matching TRBD1. Trimming took 5 bases from V and 10 from J; bases not matched to a gene: 9. CDR3 size: 15 residues. The germline CDR1 and CDR2 sequences are MNHEY and SMNVEV (reference sequence). The CDR3 region has the DNA TGTGCCAGCAGTGGGCCGGGGACAGGGAAATCACCCCTCCACTTT. It codes for CASSGPGTGKSPLHF.

V is TRBV6-5 and J is TRBJ1-4; D unclear. Trimming took 7 bases from V and 1 from J, leaving 13 bases between them. This CDR3 spans 15 amino acids. Germline V gene sequence: CDR1 MNHEY, CDR2 SVGAGI. The CDR3 DNA follows: TGTGCCAGCACTAACGTCGGTCAAACTAATGAAAAACTGTTTTTT. This codes for CASTNVGQTNEKLFF.

This sequence joins TRBV7-2 and TRBJ1-1; TRBD1 is a possible D gene (5 bases). V was pared by 3 bases and J by 11 bases, with 16 bases between. Germline V gene data show CDR1 as SGHTA and CDR2 as FQGNSA. There are 13 residues in the CDR3. The CDR3 DNA sequence: TGTGCCAGCAGCTTGGGGCAGGCACAGGCGGCTTTCTTT. It translates to CASSLGQAQAAFF.

The rearrangement uses TRBV6-1 and TRBJ1-4, with D maybe TRBD1 (5 bases). This CDR3 region has 16 residues. In germline, CDR1 is MNHNS, CDR2 SASEGT. Trimming shortened V by 2 bases and J by 6 bases, and 16 bases separated the two germline ends. The CDR3 region is CASSEIVGGGDEKLFF. The CDR3 bases are TGTGCCAGCAGTGAAATAGTAGGCGGAGGGGATGAAAAACTGTTTTTT.

This clone showed up just once. The junction departs from germline at one end; a sequencing error may be responsible. This chain uses TRBV7-9 with TRBJ2-5; 9 bases map to TRBD2. CDR1 is SEHNR, CDR2 FQNEAQ, per germline (reference sequence). CDR3 length equals 14 residues. The CDR3 loop is CSSSARTSAETQYF. For the CDR3, the DNA is TGTTCCAGCAGCGCCCGGACTAGCGCAGAGACCCAGTACTTC.

The V gene is TRBV2, the J gene TRBJ2-3; 8 bases map to TRBD1. The CDR3 has 18 amino acids. Looked up from germline, CDR1 is SNHLY and CDR2 is FYNNEI. Trimming cost V 5 bases and J 0 bases; bases outside gene matches: 13. CDR3 nucleotides: TGTGCCAGCAGTTCATATGCTGGGACAGGCACTAGCACAGATACGCAGTATTTT. Translated, it gives CASSSYAGTGTSTDTQYF.

The chain recombines TRBV19 with TRBJ2-7; 9 bases are shared with TRBD2. V lost 5 bases to trimming and J lost 2 bases; unmatched junction nucleotides: 7. The CDR3 is made up of 15 amino acids. Germline assignment: CDR1 LNHDA and CDR2 SQIVND (reference sequence). CDR3 in amino acids: CASSPSGGGAYEQYF. DNA of the CDR3: TGTGCCAGTAGTCCTAGCGGCGGGGGGGCCTACGAGCAGTACTTC.

This chain joins TRBV27 and TRBJ2-7; weak D call: TRBD1 (6 bases). Trimming stripped 0 bases from V and 0 bases from J, with 12 bases between. The CDR3 has 16 residues. The V gene's germline CDR1 is MNHEY and CDR2 SMNVEV (reference sequence). The CDR3 here is CASSLSLDRRSYEQYF. CDR3 nucleotide sequence: TGTGCCAGCAGTTTATCGCTGGACAGACGCTCCTACGAGCAGTACTTC.

The J gene is TRBJ2-7, the V gene TRBV28, with 9 bases lining up with TRBD1. The CDR3 is made up of 15 amino acids. Per germline, CDR1 MDHEN and CDR2 SYDVKM. The ends lost 5 bases at V and 0 bases at J; junction bases unmatched: 5. DNA of the CDR3: TGTGCCAGCAGTCCCCCGGGACAGGGCTCCTACGAGCAGTACTTC. This codes for CASSPPGQGSYEQYF.

The V gene is TRBV6-1, the J gene TRBJ2-7; 8 bases line up with TRBD2. The CDR3 length is 13 residues. The ends lost 6 bases at V and 1 base at J; junction bases unmatched: 2. Germline assignment: CDR1 MNHNS and CDR2 SASEGT. CDR3 DNA: TGTGCCAGCAGGGGCGGGGGGTCCTACGAGCAGTACTTC. It yields the protein CASRGGGSYEQYF.

There are a few counts of this clone. The chain joins TRBV5-4 to TRBJ1-2, with 8 bases fitting TRBD1. The CDR3 sequence is 15 residues long. V lost 4 bases to trimming and J lost 6 bases; unmatched junction nucleotides: 11. The germline V gene has CDR1 SGHNT and CDR2 YYREEE (reference sequence). In DNA, the CDR3 is TGTGCCAGCAGCATCGGACAGGGAAGAGGTGATGGCTACACCTTC. Translated: CASSIGQGRGDGYTF.

The chain links TRBV5-1 to TRBJ1-6; the match to TRBD1 covers 9 bases. The CDR3 has 16 amino acids. V lost 4 bases, J lost 2 bases, and 4 bases stayed unmatched. Germline V gene lookup returns CDR1 SGHRS and CDR2 YFSETQ. The chain's CDR3 is CASSRTGDTYNSPLHF. Here the CDR3 DNA reads TGCGCCAGCAGCCGGACAGGGGATACCTATAATTCACCCCTCCACTTT.

In the case of this clone: The junction departs from germline at one end; a sequencing error may be responsible. The chain is built from TRBV7-9 and TRBJ1-1; maybe TRBD1 (6 bases). Germline CDR1 and CDR2: SEHNR and FQNEAQ (reference sequence). There are 16 residues in the CDR3. The CDR3 protein is CSSSLADSTMNTEAFF. For the CDR3, the DNA is TGTTCCAGCAGCTTAGCGGACAGCACCATGAACACTGAAGCTTTCTTT. The full variable domain, in which reference TRBV7-9 and TRBJ1-1 provide the parts outside the CDR3, is DTGVSQNPRHKITKRGQNVTFRCDPISEHNRLYWYRQTLGQGPEFLTYFQNEAQLEKSRLLSDRFSAERPKGSFSTLEIQRTEQGDSAMYLCSSSLADSTMNTEAFFGQGTRLTVV.

This clone was picked up a small number of times. The chain carries TRBV5-1 and TRBJ1-4, with 9 nucleotides matching TRBD1. V lost 2 bases to trimming and J lost 7 bases; unmatched junction nucleotides: 0. CDR3 size: 13 residues. The germline gives CDR1 SGHRS, CDR2 YFSETQ. The CDR3 DNA is TGCGCCAGCAGCTTACAGGGGGCTGAAAAACTGTTTTTT. Translated: CASSLQGAEKLFF.

This clone was seen a single time. The chain uses TRBV9 and TRBJ2-2; 7 bases line up with TRBD2. Germline loops: CDR1 SGDLS, CDR2 YYNGEE. J was trimmed by 4 bases and V by 2 bases; bases with no gene match: 5. The CDR3 totals 15 residues. The CDR3 protein is CASSVQGGGTGELFF. CDR3 nucleotide sequence: TGTGCCAGCAGCGTCCAGGGCGGGGGCACCGGGGAGCTGTTTTTT.

This clone occurred a few times. The rearrangement links TRBV7-9 to TRBJ1-1; D remains unclear. V lost 5 bases to trimming and J lost 4 bases, with 14 bases between them. The length of the CDR3 is 14 residues. Germline CDR1 and CDR2: SEHNR and FQNEAQ (reference sequence). The CDR3 bases are TGTGCCAGCAGCGGATACGGGAAGTTCACTGAAGCTTTCTTT. Translation gives CASSGYGKFTEAFF. Combining the CDR3 with reference TRBV7-9 and TRBJ1-1 gives the whole variable domain DTGVSQNPRHKITKRGQNVTFRCDPISEHNRLYWYRQTLGQGPEFLTYFQNEAQLEKSRLLSDRFSAERPKGSFSTLEIQRTEQGDSAMYLCASSGYGKFTEAFFGQGTRLTVV.

The chain recombines TRBV28 with TRBJ1-1; no firm D call. CDR3 size: 14 residues. Trimming removed 6 bases from V and 3 bases from J, with 14 bases in between. Germline V CDR1 and CDR2: MDHEN, SYDVKM. In DNA form, the CDR3 reads TGTGCCAGCAGCCCTAGTAACGTGGACACTGAAGCTTTCTTT. Translated: CASSPSNVDTEAFF.

This chain connects TRBV28 to TRBJ1-5, with 7 bases matching TRBD1. Losses at the gene ends were 4 bases for V and 2 bases for J; bases not matched to a gene: 11. The CDR3 length is 17 residues. Germline V gene lookup returns CDR1 MDHEN and CDR2 SYDVKM. DNA of the CDR3: TGTGCCAGCAGTTCCCTATACAGGGGAGCAGGCAATCAGCCCCAGCATTTT. It specifies CASSSLYRGAGNQPQHF.

The rearrangement uses TRBV27 and TRBJ1-6; D unclear. The ends were cut back, 5 bases at V and 10 bases at J, with 9 bases in the middle. This CDR3 has 12 residues. Germline V gene lookup returns CDR1 MNHEY and CDR2 SMNVEV (reference sequence). CDR3 amino acids: CASSTVNSPLHF. CDR3 DNA sequence: TGTGCCAGCAGTACAGTGAACTCACCCCTCCACTTT.